This T cell receptor beta chain is drawn from a study of response to subunit inactivated influenza vaccine. The CDR3 consists of 17 residues. Trimming shortened V by 5 bases and J by 6 bases, and 23 bases separated the two germline ends. Per germline, CDR1 SEHNR and CDR2 FQNEAQ (reference sequence). Using its own MiXCR run on the RT-PCR reads, TCRdb lists one record per CDR3 protein. The data show around 570,000 distinct CDR3 sequences, 7.6% seen once. Notes on the study in general: With each seasonal influenza vaccination, the authors suggested, few new T cells are recruited.

The table lists this clonotype with a few counts. The antigen is unknown. The rearrangement links TRBV7-9 to TRBJ2-4; the D gene is possibly TRBD1 (5 bases). This TCR derives from a man between 45 and 75 years old who received an inactivated influenza vaccine. This sample comprised PBMCs from blood, obtained less than 25 months after vaccination. The CDR3 sequence is CASSRKDQGGWGNIQYF. In DNA, the CDR3 is TGTGCCAGCAGCCGCAAAGACCAGGGTGGGTGGGGAAACATTCAGTACTTC.